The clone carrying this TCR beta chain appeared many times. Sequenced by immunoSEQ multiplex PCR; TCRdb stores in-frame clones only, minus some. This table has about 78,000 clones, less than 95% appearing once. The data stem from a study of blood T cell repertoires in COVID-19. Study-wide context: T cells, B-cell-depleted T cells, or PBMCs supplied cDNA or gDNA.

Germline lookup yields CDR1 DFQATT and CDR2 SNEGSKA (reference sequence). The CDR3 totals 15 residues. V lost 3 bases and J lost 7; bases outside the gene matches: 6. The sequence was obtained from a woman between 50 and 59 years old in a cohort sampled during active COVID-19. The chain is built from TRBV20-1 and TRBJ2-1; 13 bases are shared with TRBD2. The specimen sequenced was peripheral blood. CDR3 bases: TGCAGTGCTAGTGGGACTAGCGGGATAGGAAATGAGCAGTTCTTC. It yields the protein CSASGTSGIGNEQFF.